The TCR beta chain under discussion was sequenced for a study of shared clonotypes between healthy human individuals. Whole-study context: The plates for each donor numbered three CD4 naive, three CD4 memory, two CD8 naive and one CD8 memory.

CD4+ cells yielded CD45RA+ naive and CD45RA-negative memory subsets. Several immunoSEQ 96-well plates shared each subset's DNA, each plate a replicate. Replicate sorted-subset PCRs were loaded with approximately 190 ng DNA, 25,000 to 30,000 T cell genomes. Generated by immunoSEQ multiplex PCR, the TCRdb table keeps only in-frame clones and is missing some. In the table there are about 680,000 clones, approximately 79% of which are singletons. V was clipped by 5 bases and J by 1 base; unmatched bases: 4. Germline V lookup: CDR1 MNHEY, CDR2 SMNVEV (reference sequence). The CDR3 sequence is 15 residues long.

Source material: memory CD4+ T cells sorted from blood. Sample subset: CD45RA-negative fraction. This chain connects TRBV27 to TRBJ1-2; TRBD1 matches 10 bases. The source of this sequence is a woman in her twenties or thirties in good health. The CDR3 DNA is TGTGCCAGCAGTCGACGGACAGGGGGTAACTATGGCTACACCTTC. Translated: CASSRRTGGNYGYTF.